The 10 T cell receptor beta chains given below trace back to one sample, sequenced in a study of T cell repertoires in aging, cancer and after chemotherapy. Amplification of TCR beta used genomic DNA extracted from peripheral blood. TRB rearrangements spanning V, D and J were amplified using mixed TRB-A/B primers. TCRdb analysed the multiplex PCR reads with MiXCR anew, one entry per CDR3 protein. Of some 1,500 distinct CDR3 sequences listed, approximately 60% are singletons. The specimen was blood. These receptors were collected from a human donor with a blood cancer.

This chain uses TRBV5-6 with TRBJ2-6; D is unresolved. The V end was cut by 0 bases, the J end by 4 bases, with 8 bases between. Per the germline V gene, CDR1 is SGHDT and CDR2 is YYEEEE. This CDR3 is built from 15 residues. The CDR3 here is CASSLGQAGANVLTF. CDR3 bases: TGTGCCAGCAGCTTGGGGCAGGCAGGGGCCAACGTCCTGACTTTC.

The gene calls are TRBV6-5 and TRBJ2-7; 11 bases fit TRBD1. The J segment lost 1 base and the V segment lost 6 bases, leaving 2 bases of the junction unmatched. Germline CDR1 reads MNHEY; CDR2 reads SVGAGI. The CDR3 has 14 amino acids. CDR3 nucleotides: TGTGCCAGCAGGCGGGACAGGGGGTCCTACGAGCAGTACTTC. This gives the protein CASRRDRGSYEQYF.

This sequence joins TRBV30 and TRBJ2-2; D uncertain. CDR3 size: 14 residues. Germline V gives CDR1 GTSNPN, CDR2 SVGIG (reference sequence). Trimming stripped 4 bases from V and 4 bases from J, with 13 bases between. DNA for the CDR3: TGTGCCTGGACCCCCCAGACGGGCACCGGGGAGCTGTTTTTT. Amino acids: CAWTPQTGTGELFF.

This clonotype was observed a few times. This chain links TRBV11-1 with TRBJ1-1, with 9 nucleotides matching TRBD1. Germline V gene sequence: CDR1 SGHAT, CDR2 FQDESV (reference sequence). V shed 5 bases, J shed 4 bases, and the junction held 11 bases outside the gene matches. There are 16 residues in the CDR3. For the CDR3, the DNA is TGTGCCAGCAGCGCCCGGGACAGGGAGATTTCCACTGAAGCTTTCTTT. It is translated as CASSARDREISTEAFF. Full variable domain (outside the CDR3, taken from reference TRBV11-1 and TRBJ1-1): EAEVAQSPRYKITEKSQAVAFWCDPISGHATLYWYRQILGQGPELLVQFQDESVVDDSQLPKDRFSAERLKGVDSTLKIQPAELGDSAMYLCASSARDREISTEAFFGQGTRLTVV.

This clonotype was recorded a few times. The genes are TRBV5-5 and TRBJ2-7; maybe TRBD1 (7 bases). CDR1 is SGHKS, CDR2 YYEKEE, per germline (reference sequence). V was clipped by 4 bases and J by 0 bases, with 14 bases between them. The CDR3 is 15 residues long. CDR3 nucleotides: TGTGCCAGCAGCCAGGGGGTAGCGGTCTCCTACGAGCAGTACTTC. It is translated as CASSQGVAVSYEQYF.

This clonotype occurred a few times. This rearrangement joins TRBV7-2 to TRBJ2-2; tentative D call: TRBD2 (5 bases). The V gene lost 3 bases and the J gene lost 7 bases, with 12 bases spanning the gap. Germline V gives CDR1 SGHTA, CDR2 FQGNSA. This CDR3 is built from 14 residues. The CDR3 sequence: CASSLDDYVGELFF. Here the CDR3 DNA reads TGTGCCAGCAGCTTGGATGACTATGTCGGGGAGCTGTTTTTT.

V gene TRBV12-3 or TRBV12-4 combines with J gene TRBJ2-2; 8 nucleotides match TRBD1. J lost 4 bases, V lost 6 bases, and 4 bases had no gene match. This CDR3 is built from 14 residues. The CDR3 DNA is TGTGCCAGCAGACCAACAGGGGGCACCGGGGAGCTGTTTTTT. It encodes CASRPTGGTGELFF.

The chain combines TRBV19 with TRBJ2-7; D might be TRBD1 or TRBD2, each matching 6 bases. This CDR3 has 13 amino acids. V was cut by 6 bases and J by 2 bases, with 11 bases left in between. Germline V gene data show CDR1 as LNHDA and CDR2 as SQIVND (reference sequence). CDR3 protein: CASRRDTTYEQYF. CDR3 coding DNA: TGTGCCAGTAGGCGGGACACAACCTACGAGCAGTACTTC.

The chain recombines TRBV27 with TRBJ2-2; 7 bases are shared with TRBD1. The length of the CDR3 is 14 residues. Per germline, CDR1 MNHEY and CDR2 SMNVEV (reference sequence). Trimming at V came to 6 bases and at J to 3 bases, leaving 4 bases not matched to a gene. The CDR3 region is CASRHQGDTGELFF. The DNA for the CDR3 is TGTGCCAGCAGACATCAGGGGGACACCGGGGAGCTGTTTTTT.

V and J are TRBV12-3 or TRBV12-4 and TRBJ2-2, with 11 bases that match TRBD2. This CDR3 comprises 15 residues. The trim removed 4 bases at V and 6 bases at J, leaving 4 bases unmatched. CDR3 nucleotide sequence: TGTGCCAGCAGTTCCTTTAGCGGGAGGGCCGGGGAGCTGTTTTTT. Amino acids: CASSSFSGRAGELFF.